The sequence of this T cell receptor (beta chain) was determined in a study of CXCR3-negative and CXCR3-positive naive CD8 T cells. A note on this clonotype: Its specificity is unknown.

Notes on the study in general: Across naive subsets, surface CD5 expression was comparable, and TCR strength was inferred from properties of the TRB CDR3. CXCR3 expression dropped partially after cryopreservation, and most assays relied on fresh PBMCs. Naive CXCR3-negative cells resembled naive CXCR3-positive cells in TRBV-TRBJ usage; memory cells differed.

The libraries of TRB cDNA were prepared using 5' RACE with UMI labels. TCRdb re-analyzed the 5' RACE reads; it lists each CDR3 protein once, without DNA. The specimen's table records some 130,000 distinct CDR3 sequences. Those CD8+ T cells considered naive were CD45RO-CCR7+CD27+CD95-. This TCR derives from a human donor in good health. Some clones in this sample may be carry-over from other donors' samples. Sequencing was done on a sample of naive CXCR3- CD8+ T cells from blood. Regarding subset: CD45RO-CCR7+CD27+CD95- naive CD8+ T cells lacking CXCR3 (TNR3-).

The CDR3 region is CASSSGASGDTQYF. The gene calls are TRBV7-3 and TRBJ2-5; the D gene TCRdb calls, TRBD2, cannot be checked with no DNA. Germline loops: CDR1 SGHTA, CDR2 FQGTGA. This CDR3 comprises 14 residues.